This is a list of T cell receptor beta chains from one sample in a study of shared clonotypes between healthy human individuals. The repertoire was sequenced with immunoSEQ multiplex PCR; TCRdb's copy has only in-frame clones and lacks some. The repertoire includes more than 80,000 clones, 67% of them detected once, and 35% to 55% sits in the top ten. Sample: memory CD8+ T cells sorted from blood. The receptors were sampled from a man aged 30 to 45 in good health. Both conserved end residues are part of each CDR3. Fields, in order: V gene, J gene, D gene, clone size, CDR3 DNA, CDR3 protein. A D gene is named only where the DNA matches it firmly. Expanded clones get a size class; other rows say once, few or many, or leave the size out.

TRBV6-6,TRBJ2-5,-,-,TGTGCCAGCAGTTACTCGGGTGGAACGGGAGCAGAGACCCAGTACTTC,CASSYSGGTGAETQYF
TRBV5-8,TRBJ1-5,TRBD1,once,TGTGCCAGCATTCGAGACGGGACAGCGAATCAGCCCCAGCATTTT,CASIRDGTANQPQHF
TRBV5-1,TRBJ2-7,-,-,TGCGCCAGCAGCTCTTCGGGACTTTCCTACGAGCAGTACTTC,CASSSSGLSYEQYF
TRBV9,TRBJ2-7,-,once,TGTGCCAGCAGCGTAGGCGACACCTACGAGCAGTACTTC,CASSVGDTYEQYF
TRBV13,TRBJ2-3,-,many,TGTGCCAGCAGCCCAGAACAGGGTACGCAGTATTTT,CASSPEQGTQYF
TRBV5-6,TRBJ2-1,-,few,TGTGCCAGCAGCTTCCGGGACCTGACGGTGCGGGTGGAGTTCTTC,CASSFRDLTVRVEFF
TRBV5-1,TRBJ2-7,-,-,TGCGCCAGCAGCTTGGGCAGGGCCCGCTACGAGCAGTACTTC,CASSLGRARYEQYF
TRBV6-5,TRBJ1-2,TRBD1,-,TGTGCCAGCAGTTACAATACAGGGGGCTATGGCTACACCTTC,CASSYNTGGYGYTF
TRBV9,TRBJ2-3,-,-,TGTGCCAGCAGCGTAGGGAGGGGTAGTATCACAGATACGCAGTATTTT,CASSVGRGSITDTQYF
TRBV2,TRBJ2-5,-,-,TGTGCCAGCAGTGAAGCGCGCGGGCCCCAAGAGACCCAGTACTTC,CASSEARGPQETQYF
TRBV7-9,TRBJ2-5,TRBD1,many,TGTGCCAGCAGTTTAGGAGGACAGGGGTTAGAGACCCAGTACTTC,CASSLGGQGLETQYF
TRBV25-1,TRBJ2-5,TRBD1,-,TGTGCCAGCAGTGGCAGTGCACGACAGGGGGGATCGGCCCAGTACTTC,CASSGSARQGGSAQYF
TRBV28,TRBJ2-1,-,many,TGTGCCAGCAGTTTAGACCCAAATACTGAGCAGTTCTTC,CASSLDPNTEQFF
TRBV18,TRBJ1-5,-,-,TGTGCCAGCTCACCAGGCAGCGACATTCAAAGATATAGCAATCAGCCCCAGCATTTT,CASSPGSDIQRYSNQPQHF
TRBV28,TRBJ1-1,TRBD1,-,TGTGCCAGCAGTTTATCGCAGGGGGGACGCAGTGAAGCTTTCTTT,CASSLSQGGRSEAFF
TRBV11-2,TRBJ2-2,TRBD2,-,TGTGCCAGCAGATCCGGACTAGCGGGAGGTGTTACCGGGGAGCTGTTTTTT,CASRSGLAGGVTGELFF
TRBV6-1,TRBJ2-5,TRBD2,-,TGTGCCAGCAGTGAGGCCGAGGGACTAGCTATTCGGACCCAGTACTTC,CASSEAEGLAIRTQYF
TRBV5-6,TRBJ2-7,-,-,TGTGCCAGCAGCTTGGTCGCAGGGAGCTCCTACGAGCAGTACTTC,CASSLVAGSSYEQYF
TRBV18,TRBJ1-3,-,-,TGTGCCAGCTCACCGGGGGACTCTGGAAACACCATATATTTT,CASSPGDSGNTIYF
TRBV5-1,TRBJ1-1,TRBD1,once,TGCGCCAGCAGCGGAGTACAGGGGGCGAGGACTGAAGCTTTCTTT,CASSGVQGARTEAFF
TRBV13,TRBJ1-2,-,-,TGTGCCAGCAGCGGTGGAATAGTAATCTATGGCTACACCTTC,CASSGGIVIYGYTF
TRBV12-1,TRBJ2-1,-,few,TGTGCCAGCAGTCCCCACCGGCTAGTCCATCCCGGGGAGCAGTTCTTC,CASSPHRLVHPGEQFF
TRBV7-9,TRBJ2-7,TRBD2,-,TGTGCCAGCAGACCCCCCCCCGTGAGGACTAGCTACGAGCAGTACTTC,CASRPPPVRTSYEQYF
TRBV6-1,TRBJ2-1,TRBD2,-,TGTGCCAGCAGCGCACTAGCGGGAGAATACAATGAGCAGTTCTTC,CASSALAGEYNEQFF
TRBV5-1,TRBJ2-1,-,-,TGCGCCAGCAGCTCCCAGGGTAATGCGTACAATGAGCAGTTCTTC,CASSSQGNAYNEQFF
TRBV11-2,TRBJ2-7,TRBD2,once,TGTGCCAGCAGCCGACTAGCGGGAGCCCACGAGCAGTACTTC,CASSRLAGAHEQYF
TRBV4-3,TRBJ2-5,TRBD1,-,TGCGCCAGCAGCCTCACAAGGGGGCCCCTAGAGACCCAGTACTTC,CASSLTRGPLETQYF
TRBV19,TRBJ2-7,-,-,TGTGCCAGTAGTACGGCCAGGGGGGTCTACGAGCAGTACTTC,CASSTARGVYEQYF